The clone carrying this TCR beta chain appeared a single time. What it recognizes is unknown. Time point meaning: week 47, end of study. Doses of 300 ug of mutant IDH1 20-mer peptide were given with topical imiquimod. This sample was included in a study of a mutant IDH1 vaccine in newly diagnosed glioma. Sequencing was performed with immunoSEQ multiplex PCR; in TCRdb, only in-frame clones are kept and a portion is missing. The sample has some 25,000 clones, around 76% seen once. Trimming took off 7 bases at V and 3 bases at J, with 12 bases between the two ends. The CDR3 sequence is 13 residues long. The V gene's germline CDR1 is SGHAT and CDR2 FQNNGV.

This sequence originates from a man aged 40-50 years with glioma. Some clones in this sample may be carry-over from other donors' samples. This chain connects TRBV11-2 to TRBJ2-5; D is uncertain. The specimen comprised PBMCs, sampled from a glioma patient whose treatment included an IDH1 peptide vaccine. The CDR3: CASNTPVKETQYF. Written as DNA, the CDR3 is TGTGCCAGCAATACGCCGGTGAAAGAGACCCAGTACTTC. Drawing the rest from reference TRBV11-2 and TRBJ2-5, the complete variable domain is EAGVAQSPRYKIIEKRQSVAFWCNPISGHATLYWYQQILGQGPKLLIQFQNNGVVDDSQLPKDRFSAERLKGVDSTLKIQPAKLEDSAVYLCASNTPVKETQYFGPGTRLLVL.